One TCR beta chain is described in this entry. The same CDR3 arises from other DNA sequences in this sample as well. The entry originates in a study of blood T cell repertoires in COVID-19. Study context: From the United States, Italy and Spain came samples of acute and convalescent COVID-19. T cells, B-cell-depleted T cells, or PBMCs supplied cDNA or gDNA.

Deletions cut 0 bases from V and 3 bases from J, with 12 bases between. The CDR3 runs to 15 residues. Germline V gives CDR1 LGHNA, CDR2 YNFKEQ. The authors' processing: Amplification from reference gene primers served as the basis for estimated nucleated cell counts. TCRdb's copy holds only in-frame clones and misses some; the assay was immunoSEQ multiplex PCR. For V, J and clone size, that table is used; D and trimming come from the DNA. The table lists around 310,000 clones, around 89% of them singletons, with about an eighth in the top ten. V and J are TRBV4-2 and TRBJ2-7, with a tentative D call TRBD1 (6 bases). This clonotype originated in an older woman with acute or convalescent COVID-19. Sequencing input: peripheral blood. The CDR3: CASSQDLGQSYEQYF. For the CDR3, the DNA is TGTGCCAGCAGCCAAGATCTCGGACAGAGCTACGAGCAGTACTTC.